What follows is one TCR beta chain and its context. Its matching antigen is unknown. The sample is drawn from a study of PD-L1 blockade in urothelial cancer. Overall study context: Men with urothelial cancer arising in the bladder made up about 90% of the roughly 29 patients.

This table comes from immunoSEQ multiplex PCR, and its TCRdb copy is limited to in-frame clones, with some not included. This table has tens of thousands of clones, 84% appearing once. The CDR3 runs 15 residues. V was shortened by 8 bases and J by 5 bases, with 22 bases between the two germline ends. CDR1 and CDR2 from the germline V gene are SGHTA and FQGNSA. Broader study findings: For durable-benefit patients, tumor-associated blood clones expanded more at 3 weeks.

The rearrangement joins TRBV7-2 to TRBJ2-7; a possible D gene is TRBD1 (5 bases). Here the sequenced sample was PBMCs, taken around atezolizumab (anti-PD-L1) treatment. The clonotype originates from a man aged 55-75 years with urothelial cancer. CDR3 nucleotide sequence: TGTGCCAGCGGCCCTGGGGCGGACCAGTTTAACGAGCAGTACTTC. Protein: CASGPGADQFNEQYF.